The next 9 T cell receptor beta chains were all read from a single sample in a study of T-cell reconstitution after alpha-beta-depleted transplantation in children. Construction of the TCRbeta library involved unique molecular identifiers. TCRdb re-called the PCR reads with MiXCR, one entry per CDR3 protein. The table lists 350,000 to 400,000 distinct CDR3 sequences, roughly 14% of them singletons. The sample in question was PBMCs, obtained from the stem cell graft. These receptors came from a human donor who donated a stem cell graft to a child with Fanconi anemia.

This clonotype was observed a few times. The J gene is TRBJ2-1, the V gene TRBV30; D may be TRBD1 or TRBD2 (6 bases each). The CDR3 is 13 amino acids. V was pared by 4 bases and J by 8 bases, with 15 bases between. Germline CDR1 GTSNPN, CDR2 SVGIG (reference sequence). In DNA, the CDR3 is TGTGCCTGGACATCTGGGGGGCCCGATGAGCAGTTCTTC. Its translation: CAWTSGGPDEQFF.

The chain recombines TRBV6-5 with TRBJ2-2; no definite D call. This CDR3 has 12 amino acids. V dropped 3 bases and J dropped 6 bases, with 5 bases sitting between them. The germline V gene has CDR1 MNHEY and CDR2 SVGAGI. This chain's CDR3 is CASSYPPGELFF. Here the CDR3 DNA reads TGTGCCAGCAGTTATCCTCCCGGGGAGCTGTTTTTT.

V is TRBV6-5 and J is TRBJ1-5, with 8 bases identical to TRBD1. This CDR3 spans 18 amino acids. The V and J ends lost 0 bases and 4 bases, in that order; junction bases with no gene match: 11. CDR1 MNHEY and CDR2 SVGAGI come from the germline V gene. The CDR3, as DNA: TGTGCCAGCAGTTACTCTTTATCAACAGGGGGTGGGAATCAGCCCCAGCATTTT. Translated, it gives CASSYSLSTGGGNQPQHF.

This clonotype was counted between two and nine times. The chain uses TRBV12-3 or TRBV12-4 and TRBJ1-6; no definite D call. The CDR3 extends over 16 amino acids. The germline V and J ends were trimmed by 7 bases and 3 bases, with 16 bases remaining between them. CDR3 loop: CASKISTRGYNSPLHF. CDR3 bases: TGTGCCAGCAAGATCTCGACTAGAGGCTATAATTCACCCCTCCACTTT.

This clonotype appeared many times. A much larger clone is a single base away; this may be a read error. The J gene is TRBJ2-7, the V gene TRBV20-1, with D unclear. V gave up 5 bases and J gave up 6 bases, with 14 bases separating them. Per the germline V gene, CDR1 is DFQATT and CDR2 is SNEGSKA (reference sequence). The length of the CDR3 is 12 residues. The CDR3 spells CSALHTASEQYF. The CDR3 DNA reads TGCAGTGCTTTACACACAGCCTCCGAGCAGTACTTC.

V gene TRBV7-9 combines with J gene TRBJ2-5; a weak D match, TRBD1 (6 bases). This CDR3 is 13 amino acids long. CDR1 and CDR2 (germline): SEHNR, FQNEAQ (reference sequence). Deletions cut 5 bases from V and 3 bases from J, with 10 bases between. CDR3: CASSDGDKETQYF. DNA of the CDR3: TGTGCCAGCAGCGACGGGGACAAAGAGACCCAGTACTTC.

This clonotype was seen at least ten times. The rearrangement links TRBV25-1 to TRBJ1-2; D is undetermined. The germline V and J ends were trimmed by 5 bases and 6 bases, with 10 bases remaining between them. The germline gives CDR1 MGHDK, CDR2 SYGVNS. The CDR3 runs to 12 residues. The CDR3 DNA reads TGTGCCAGCAGTTTCAATGGGGATGGCTACACCTTC. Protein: CASSFNGDGYTF.

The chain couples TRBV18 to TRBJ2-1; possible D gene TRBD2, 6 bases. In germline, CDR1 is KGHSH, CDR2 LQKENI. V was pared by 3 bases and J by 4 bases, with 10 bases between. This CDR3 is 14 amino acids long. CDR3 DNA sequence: TGTGCCAGCTCACCCTTGCGGGGATACAATGAGCAGTTCTTC. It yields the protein CASSPLRGYNEQFF.

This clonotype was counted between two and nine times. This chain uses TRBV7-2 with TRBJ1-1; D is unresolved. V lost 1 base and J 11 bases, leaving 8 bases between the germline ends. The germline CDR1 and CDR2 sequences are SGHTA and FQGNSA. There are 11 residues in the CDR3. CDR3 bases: TGTGCCAGCAGCTTAGTATCAAAGGCTTTCTTT. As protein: CASSLVSKAFF.